One and the same sample provided the 27 T cell receptor beta chains below, sequenced in a study of cytomegalovirus exposure and HLA in healthy donors. PCR amplification relied on 60 Vbeta primers (plus 13 Jbeta primers). Data came from immunoSEQ multiplex PCR; TCRdb stores just in-frame clones and leaves some out. The sample carries 100,000 or so clones, around 82% recorded once. Sequenced: PBMCs. Receptor source: a woman aged 45-60 years in good health and CMV-seropositive.

V and J are TRBV5-1 and TRBJ2-5; a possible D gene is TRBD2 (6 bases). The V gene lost 4 bases and the J gene lost 5 bases, with 24 bases spanning the gap. Germline CDR1 SGHRS, CDR2 YFSETQ. CDR3 size: 17 residues. The CDR3 reads CASSLAHLREARETQYF. The DNA for the CDR3 is TGCGCCAGCAGCCTCGCGCACCTGAGGGAGGCGAGGGAGACCCAGTACTTC.

This clone was picked up one time. The CDR3 here is CAWSPHRGEKLFF. The CDR3 region has the DNA TGTGCCTGGAGTCCCCACAGGGGAGAAAAACTGTTTTTT. The rearrangement links TRBV30 to TRBJ1-4; 7 nucleotides agree with TRBD1. CDR1 and CDR2 (germline): GTSNPN, SVGIG (reference sequence). The CDR3 covers 13 residues. The trim removed 2 bases at V and 8 bases at J, leaving 5 bases unmatched.

This chain joins TRBV29-1 and TRBJ1-4; D unresolved. V lost 7 bases, J lost 0 bases, and 3 bases lay in between. Germline V gene data show CDR1 as SQVTM and CDR2 as ANQGSEA. The CDR3 extends over 11 amino acids. The DNA of the CDR3 is TGCAGCGCTGCAACTAATGAAAAACTGTTTTTT. Protein sequence: CSAATNEKLFF.

This chain links TRBV9 with TRBJ1-1; the match to TRBD1 covers 7 bases. Germline loops: CDR1 SGDLS, CDR2 YYNGEE. V lost 4 bases, J lost 7 bases, and 10 bases stayed unmatched. This CDR3 is built from 14 residues. The CDR3 region has the DNA TGTGCCAGCAGCCCTCGGGACAGAACAGGTGAAGCTTTCTTT. Translating gives CASSPRDRTGEAFF.

The chain has TRBV5-1 and TRBJ2-2, with D uncertain. Germline values: CDR1 SGHRS, CDR2 YFSETQ. This CDR3 region has 16 residues. Trimming took 1 base from V and 1 from J, leaving 11 bases between them. The CDR3 region has the DNA TGCGCCAGCAGCTTGATGCAGGCTCAGAACACCGGGGAGCTGTTTTTT. Its protein is CASSLMQAQNTGELFF.

The rearrangement joins TRBV11-1 to TRBJ1-1, with 8 bases lining up with TRBD1. CDR3 size: 14 residues. Germline V gives CDR1 SGHAT, CDR2 FQDESV (reference sequence). The V and J ends lost 7 bases and 10 bases, in that order; junction bases with no gene match: 14. The CDR3 DNA reads as TGTGCCAGCACCACGAGGGACAGGCTGGGAGGAGCTTTCTTT. Amino acid sequence: CASTTRDRLGGAFF.

CDR3 region: CASSRPPRISYEQYF. CDR3 bases: TGTGCCAGCAGCAGGCCCCCCAGGATTTCCTACGAGCAGTACTTC. The chain couples TRBV11-2 to TRBJ2-7; D is unclear. Germline V CDR1 and CDR2: SGHAT, FQNNGV. The CDR3 spans 15 residues. The ends were cut back, 5 bases at V and 1 base at J, with 15 bases in the middle.

This clone was observed a few times. The V call is TRBV19, the J call TRBJ1-5; 10 positions match TRBD1. V shed 7 bases and J 6 bases; nucleotides not matched to a gene: 9. Germline CDR1 reads LNHDA; CDR2 reads SQIVND (reference sequence). This CDR3 has 15 residues. The CDR3, as DNA: TGTGCCAGTATGTTAGGGACAGGGGTCGGTCAGCCCCAGCATTTT. It yields the protein CASMLGTGVGQPQHF.

Points on this clone: A read error may account for a junction end that differs from germline. V is TRBV4-1 and J is TRBJ2-5; a weak D match, TRBD1 (5 bases). The germline gives CDR1 MGHRA, CDR2 YSYEKL. This CDR3 has 15 residues. CDR3 in DNA: TGCGCCAGCAGCCAGCCAGGACACGTCCAAGAGGCCCAGTACTTC. As protein: CASSQPGHVQEAQYF.

The genes are TRBV9 and TRBJ2-2; D ambiguous. The CDR3 loop spans 12 amino acids. The V gene's germline CDR1 is SGDLS and CDR2 YYNGEE. V lost 3 bases and J 4 bases, leaving 4 bases between the germline ends. The CDR3 region is CASSDLTGELFF. The CDR3 DNA reads TGTGCCAGCAGCGATCTCACCGGGGAGCTGTTTTTT.

The sample holds many counts of this clone. This rearrangement joins TRBV6-6 to TRBJ1-1, with D possibly matching TRBD1 (5 bases). The CDR3 is made up of 12 amino acids. CDR1 and CDR2 (germline): MNHNY, SVGAGI (reference sequence). Trimming stripped 7 bases from V and 0 bases from J, with 6 bases between. DNA for the CDR3: TGTGCCAGCAAAGGGGTGAACACTGAAGCTTTCTTT. Its protein is CASKGVNTEAFF.

The rearrangement joins TRBV7-6 to TRBJ2-1; TRBD1 is a possible D gene (6 bases). Trimming took 1 base from V and 3 from J, leaving 10 bases between them. The CDR3 is 15 amino acids. Germline loops: CDR1 SGHVS, CDR2 FNYEAQ. The CDR3 sequence is CASSLETGFYNEQFF. CDR3 DNA sequence: TGTGCCAGCAGCTTAGAGACAGGTTTCTACAATGAGCAGTTCTTC.

In this sample, this clone turned up a few times. The V and J genes are TRBV5-4 and TRBJ2-7, with D maybe TRBD2 (8 bases). Trimming removed 4 bases from V and 3 bases from J, with 23 bases in between. Germline lookup yields CDR1 SGHNT and CDR2 YYREEE (reference sequence). The CDR3 is 17 amino acids. CDR3 in DNA: TGTGCCAGCAGCAAACGGGAGGGGGCCAAAATCTTCTACGAGCAGTACTTC. This encodes CASSKREGAKIFYEQYF.

The chain joins TRBV2 to TRBJ1-5; 7 nucleotides match TRBD1. Trimming removed 5 bases from V and 2 bases from J; junction bases left unmatched: 6. The CDR3 totals 15 residues. CDR1 and CDR2 (germline): SNHLY, FYNNEI. As DNA, the CDR3 is TGTGCCAGCAGTTCAGGGGGAAGTGGCAATCAGCCCCAGCATTTT. This translates into CASSSGGSGNQPQHF.

The chain combines TRBV9 with TRBJ2-4; the match to TRBD1 covers 7 bases. The CDR3 runs to 17 residues. The germline gives CDR1 SGDLS, CDR2 YYNGEE. V trimming: 4 bases; J trimming: 4 bases; junction bases outside the gene matches: 14. This CDR3 reads CASSPAEGGGPKNIQYF. CDR3 DNA sequence: TGTGCCAGCAGCCCAGCGGAAGGGGGCGGCCCGAAAAACATTCAGTACTTC.

The chain has TRBV7-6 and TRBJ2-1, with TRBD2 matching 12 bases. The CDR3 runs 18 residues. The V gene end was trimmed by 3 bases and the J gene end by 10 bases; junction bases not matched to a gene: 16. Germline CDR1 is SGHVS and CDR2 is FNYEAQ. CDR3 sequence reads: CASSFRTGTSGYGSEQFF. Here the CDR3 DNA reads TGTGCCAGCAGCTTCAGAACCGGGACTAGCGGGTACGGATCGGAGCAGTTCTTC.

The chain recombines TRBV15 with TRBJ1-5, with D uncertain. Trimming removed 0 bases at V and 4 bases at J, with 10 bases between. CDR3 length equals 15 residues. Germline CDR1 and CDR2: LNHNV and YYDKDF (reference sequence). The CDR3 region has the DNA TGTGCCACCAGCAGAGAACCGGCAGCGAATCAGCCCCAGCATTTT. Translation gives CATSREPAANQPQHF.

The chain joins TRBV19 to TRBJ1-6, with a tentative D call TRBD1 (5 bases). Germline assignment: CDR1 LNHDA and CDR2 SQIVND (reference sequence). Between the trimmed V and J ends, which lost 5 bases and 9 bases, there was a span of 23 bases. The CDR3 consists of 17 residues. In DNA, the CDR3 is TGTGCCAGTAGTGCAGGGAGCGGGGTCCTCGGAGGTTCACCCCTCCACTTT. It encodes CASSAGSGVLGGSPLHF. The variable domain in full, completed from reference TRBV19 and TRBJ1-6, reads DGGITQSPKYLFRKEGQNVTLSCEQNLNHDAMYWYRQDPGQGLRLIYYSQIVNDFQKGDIAEGYSVSREKKESFPLTVTSAQKNPTAFYLCASSAGSGVLGGSPLHFGNGTRLTVT.

The V and J genes are TRBV29-1 and TRBJ2-7, with 8 bases lining up with TRBD1. CDR3 size: 13 residues. V gave up 6 bases and J gave up 6 bases; unmatched junction bases: 10. The germline V gene has CDR1 SQVTM and CDR2 ANQGSEA. The DNA of the CDR3 is TGCAGCGTCGCCAAGGACAGGGTGGGCGAGCAGTACTTC. Protein sequence: CSVAKDRVGEQYF.

This clone has just one count. This chain connects TRBV6-6 to TRBJ2-7; 9 nucleotides match TRBD2. CDR3 length: 13 residues. V lost 6 bases to trimming and J lost 4 bases; unmatched junction nucleotides: 4. Per the germline V gene, CDR1 is MNHNY and CDR2 is SVGAGI (reference sequence). CDR3 in amino acids: CASSGGLAYEQYF. CDR3 bases: TGTGCCAGCAGCGGAGGACTAGCGTACGAGCAGTACTTC.

The chain recombines TRBV25-1 with TRBJ1-3; D remains ambiguous. V dropped 4 bases and J dropped 4 bases, with 11 bases sitting between them. The CDR3 extends over 14 amino acids. The V gene's germline CDR1 is MGHDK and CDR2 SYGVNS. The CDR3 DNA sequence: TGTGCCAGCAGTGGAGGCAGAGCCGGAAACACCATATATTTT. The encoded protein is CASSGGRAGNTIYF.

The chain links TRBV7-3 to TRBJ2-1, with 14 bases fitting TRBD2. The ends lost 4 bases at V and 10 bases at J; junction bases unmatched: 3. From germline, CDR1 is SGHTA and CDR2 FQGTGA. The CDR3 length is 14 residues. This CDR3 reads CASSSGLAGDEQFF. DNA of the CDR3: TGTGCCAGCAGCTCGGGACTAGCGGGAGACGAGCAGTTCTTC.

This chain joins TRBV7-3 and TRBJ2-2; weak D call: TRBD2 (5 bases). The germline V and J ends were trimmed by 2 bases and 6 bases, with 13 bases remaining between them. The CDR3 has 15 residues. CDR1 is SGHTA and CDR2 is FQGTGA in the germline V gene. CDR3 loop: CASSLASYRSGELFF. CDR3 DNA: TGTGCCAGCAGCTTAGCTAGCTACAGATCCGGGGAGCTGTTTTTT.

In DNA, the CDR3 is TGTGCCAGTAGTATCGGAATATTAGCGGGAGGTTCCTACAATGAGCAGTTCTTC. Its translation is CASSIGILAGGSYNEQFF. The rearrangement uses TRBV19 and TRBJ2-1; 10 bases fit TRBD2. Germline values: CDR1 LNHDA, CDR2 SQIVND (reference sequence). There are 18 residues in the CDR3. Trimming removed 3 bases from V and 1 base from J; junction bases left unmatched: 9. The variable domain in full, with the rest retrieved from reference TRBV19 and TRBJ2-1, is DGGITQSPKYLFRKEGQNVTLSCEQNLNHDAMYWYRQDPGQGLRLIYYSQIVNDFQKGDIAEGYSVSREKKESFPLTVTSAQKNPTAFYLCASSIGILAGGSYNEQFFGPGTRLTVL.

The CDR3 DNA is TGTGCCAGCAGAGTAGGGGTGATGAACACTGAAGCTTTCTTT. The encoded protein is CASRVGVMNTEAFF. The chain is built from TRBV6-5 and TRBJ1-1, with D possibly being TRBD1 (5 bases). Germline CDR1 and CDR2: MNHEY and SVGAGI. Trimming removed 6 bases at V and 0 bases at J, with 11 bases between. CDR3 length: 14 residues.

This clone was recorded a few times. The germline gene is not matched at one end of the junction; a read error may be the cause. This rearrangement joins TRBV7-9 to TRBJ1-6; D may be TRBD1 (6 bases). The CDR3 is 17 amino acids. CDR1 and CDR2 (germline): SEHNR, FQNEAQ (reference sequence). CDR3 in DNA: TGTTCCAGCAGCTTGGGGTTTACAGGACAGTCTAATTCACCCCTCCACTTT. This sequence encodes CSSSLGFTGQSNSPLHF.

This clone was seen just once. The rearrangement uses TRBV19 and TRBJ1-2; 10 nucleotides line up with TRBD1. Germline V CDR1 and CDR2: LNHDA, SQIVND (reference sequence). The CDR3 runs to 14 residues. V was pared by 5 bases and J by 8 bases, with 8 bases of the junction left unmatched. CDR3 region: CASSPGTGVWGYTF. The CDR3 DNA sequence: TGTGCCAGTAGTCCTGGGACAGGGGTTTGGGGCTACACCTTC.